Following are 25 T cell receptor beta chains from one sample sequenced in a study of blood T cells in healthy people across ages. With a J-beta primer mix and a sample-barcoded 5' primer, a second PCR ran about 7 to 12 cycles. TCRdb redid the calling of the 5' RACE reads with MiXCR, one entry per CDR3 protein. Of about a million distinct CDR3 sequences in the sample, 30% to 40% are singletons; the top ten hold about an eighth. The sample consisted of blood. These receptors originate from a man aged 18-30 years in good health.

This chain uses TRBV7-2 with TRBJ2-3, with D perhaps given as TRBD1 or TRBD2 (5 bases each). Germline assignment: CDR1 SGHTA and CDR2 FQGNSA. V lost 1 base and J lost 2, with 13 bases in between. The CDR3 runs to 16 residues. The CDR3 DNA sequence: TGTGCCAGCAGCTTAGTTGCCGGGGCCACCACAGATACGCAGTATTTT. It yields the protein CASSLVAGATTDTQYF. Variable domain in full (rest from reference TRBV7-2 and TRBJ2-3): GAGVSQSPSNKVTEKGKDVELRCDPISGHTALYWYRQSLGQGLEFLIYFQGNSAPDKSGLPSDRFSAERTGGSVSTLTIQRTQQEDSAVYLCASSLVAGATTDTQYFGPGTRLTVL.

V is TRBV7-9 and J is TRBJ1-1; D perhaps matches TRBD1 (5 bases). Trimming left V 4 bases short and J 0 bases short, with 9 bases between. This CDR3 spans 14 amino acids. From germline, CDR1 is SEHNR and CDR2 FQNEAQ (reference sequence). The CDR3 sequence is CASSSRDLNTEAFF. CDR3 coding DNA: TGTGCCAGCAGCTCCCGGGACCTGAACACTGAAGCTTTCTTT.

The CDR3 nucleotides read TGTGCCAGCAGCTTAGTCTCCCCCTCCCCGGAAAGCTCCTACGAGCAGTACTTC. Its translation is CASSLVSPSPESSYEQYF. This chain uses TRBV13 with TRBJ2-7; D uncertain. Trimming removed 1 base at V and 0 bases at J, with 19 bases between. Germline V gene data show CDR1 as PRHDT and CDR2 as FYEKMQ (reference sequence). The CDR3 runs 18 residues.

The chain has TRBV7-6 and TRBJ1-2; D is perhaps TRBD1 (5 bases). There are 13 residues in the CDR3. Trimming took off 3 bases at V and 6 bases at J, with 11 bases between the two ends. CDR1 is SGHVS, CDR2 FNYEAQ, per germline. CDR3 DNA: TGTGCCAGCAGCTTCATCCCGACAGATGGCTACACCTTC. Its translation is CASSFIPTDGYTF.

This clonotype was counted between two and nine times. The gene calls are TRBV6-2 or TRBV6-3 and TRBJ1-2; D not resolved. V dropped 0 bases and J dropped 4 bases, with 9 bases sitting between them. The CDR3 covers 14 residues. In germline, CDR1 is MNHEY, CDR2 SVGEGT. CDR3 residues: CASSYSGQVYGYTF. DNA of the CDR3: TGTGCCAGCAGTTACTCTGGGCAAGTCTATGGCTACACCTTC.

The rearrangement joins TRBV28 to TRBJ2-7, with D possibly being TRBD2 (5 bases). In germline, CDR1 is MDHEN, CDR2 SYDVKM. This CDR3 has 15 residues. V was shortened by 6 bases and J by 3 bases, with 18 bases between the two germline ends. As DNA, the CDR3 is TGTGCCAGCAGCCTGACCGGGGTTGGGGACTACGAGCAGTACTTC. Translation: CASSLTGVGDYEQYF.

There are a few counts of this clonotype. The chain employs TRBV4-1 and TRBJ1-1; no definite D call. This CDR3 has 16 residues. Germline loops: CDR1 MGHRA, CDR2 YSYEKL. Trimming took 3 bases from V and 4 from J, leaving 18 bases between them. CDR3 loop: CASSQHRKGLGTEAFF. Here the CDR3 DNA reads TGCGCCAGCAGCCAGCATCGAAAAGGGTTGGGCACTGAAGCTTTCTTT.

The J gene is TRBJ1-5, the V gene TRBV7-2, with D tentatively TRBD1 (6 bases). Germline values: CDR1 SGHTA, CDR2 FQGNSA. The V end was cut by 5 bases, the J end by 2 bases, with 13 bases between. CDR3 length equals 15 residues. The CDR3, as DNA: TGTGCCAGCAGCCCCGGACAGTTGCGCAATCAGCCCCAGCATTTT. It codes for CASSPGQLRNQPQHF.

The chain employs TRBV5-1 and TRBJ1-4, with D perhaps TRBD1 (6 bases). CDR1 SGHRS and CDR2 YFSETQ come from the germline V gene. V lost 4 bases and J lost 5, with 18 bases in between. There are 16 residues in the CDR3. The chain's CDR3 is CASSLRVGGENEKLFF. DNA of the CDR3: TGCGCCAGCAGCCTCAGAGTGGGGGGCGAAAATGAAAAACTGTTTTTT. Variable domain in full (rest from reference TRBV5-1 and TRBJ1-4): KAGVTQTPRYLIKTRGQQVTLSCSPISGHRSVSWYQQTPGQGLQFLFEYFSETQRNKGNFPGRFSGRQFSNSRSEMNVSTLELGDSALYLCASSLRVGGENEKLFFGSGTQLSVL.

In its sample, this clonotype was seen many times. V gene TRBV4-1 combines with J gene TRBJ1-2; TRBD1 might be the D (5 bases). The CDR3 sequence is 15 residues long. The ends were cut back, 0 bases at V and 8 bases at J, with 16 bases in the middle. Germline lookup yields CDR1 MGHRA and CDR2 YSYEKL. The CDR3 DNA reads TGCGCCAGCAGCCAAGATTCTGGGGCAGATTCCGGCTACACCTTC. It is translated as CASSQDSGADSGYTF.

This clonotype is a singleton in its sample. Here the CDR3 reads CASSQGLGNTIYF. The CDR3 nucleotides read TGTGCCAGCAGCCAAGGTCTAGGAAACACCATATATTTT. V usage is TRBV14 and J usage is TRBJ1-3; no definite D call. Per the germline V gene, CDR1 is SGHDN and CDR2 is FVKESK. This CDR3 has 13 residues. Between the trimmed V and J ends, which lost 1 base and 4 bases, there was a span of 5 bases.

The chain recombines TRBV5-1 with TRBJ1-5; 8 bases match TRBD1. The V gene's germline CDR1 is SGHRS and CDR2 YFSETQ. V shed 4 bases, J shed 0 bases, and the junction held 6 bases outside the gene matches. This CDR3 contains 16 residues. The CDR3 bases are TGCGCCAGCAGCGGAGGGACAGGAAGTAGCAATCAGCCCCAGCATTTT. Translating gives CASSGGTGSSNQPQHF.

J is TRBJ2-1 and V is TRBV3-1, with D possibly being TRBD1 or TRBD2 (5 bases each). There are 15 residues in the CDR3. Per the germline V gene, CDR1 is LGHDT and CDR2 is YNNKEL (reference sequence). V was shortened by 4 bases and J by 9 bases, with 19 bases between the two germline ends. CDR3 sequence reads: CASSRETGPLSEQFF. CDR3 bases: TGTGCCAGCAGCCGAGAAACGGGACCCCTGAGTGAGCAGTTCTTC.

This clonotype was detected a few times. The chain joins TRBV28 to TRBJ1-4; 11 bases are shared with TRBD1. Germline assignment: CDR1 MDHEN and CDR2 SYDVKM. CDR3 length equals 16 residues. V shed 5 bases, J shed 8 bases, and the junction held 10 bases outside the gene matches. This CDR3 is CASSTGQGAWIEKLFF. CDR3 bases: TGTGCCAGCAGTACAGGACAGGGGGCATGGATCGAAAAACTGTTTTTT.

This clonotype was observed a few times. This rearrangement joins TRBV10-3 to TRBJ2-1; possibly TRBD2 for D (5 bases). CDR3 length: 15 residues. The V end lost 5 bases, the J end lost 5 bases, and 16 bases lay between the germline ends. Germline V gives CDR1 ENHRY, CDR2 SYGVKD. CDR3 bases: TGTGCCATCAGTCGGACTGGCCCTGGGGACAATGAGCAGTTCTTC. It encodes CAISRTGPGDNEQFF.

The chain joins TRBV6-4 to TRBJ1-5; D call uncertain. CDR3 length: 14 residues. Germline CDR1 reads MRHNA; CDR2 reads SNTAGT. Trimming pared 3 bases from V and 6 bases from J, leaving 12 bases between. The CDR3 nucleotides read TGTGCCAGCAGTGATTCTGGGTTTAGTCAGCCCCAGCATTTT. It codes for CASSDSGFSQPQHF.

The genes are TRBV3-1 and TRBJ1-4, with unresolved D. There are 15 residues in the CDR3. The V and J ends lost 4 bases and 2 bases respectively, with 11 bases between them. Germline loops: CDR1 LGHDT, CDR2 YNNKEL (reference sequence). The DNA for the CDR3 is TGTGCCAGCAGCCTTCAGTCGGGCACTAATGAAAAACTGTTTTTT. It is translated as CASSLQSGTNEKLFF. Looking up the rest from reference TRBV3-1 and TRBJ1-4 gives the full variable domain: DTAVSQTPKYLVTQMGNDKSIKCEQNLGHDTMYWYKQDSKKFLKIMFSYNNKELIINETVPNRFSPKSPDKAHLNLHINSLELGDSAVYFCASSLQSGTNEKLFFGSGTQLSVL.

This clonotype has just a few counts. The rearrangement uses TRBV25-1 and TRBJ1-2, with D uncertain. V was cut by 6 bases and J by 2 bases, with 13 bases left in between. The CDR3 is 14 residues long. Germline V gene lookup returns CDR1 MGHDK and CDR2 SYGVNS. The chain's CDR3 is CASRPHGRNYGYTF. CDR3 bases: TGTGCCAGCAGACCACATGGGCGGAACTATGGCTACACCTTC.

DNA for the CDR3: TGTGCCAGCGGGTTGTTCCGGGACAGTAATTCACCCCTCCACTTT. As protein: CASGLFRDSNSPLHF. The chain recombines TRBV2 with TRBJ1-6; TRBD1 agrees at 7 bases. Looked up from germline, CDR1 is SNHLY and CDR2 is FYNNEI. V was pared by 8 bases and J by 6 bases, with 10 bases of the junction left unmatched. This CDR3 comprises 15 residues.

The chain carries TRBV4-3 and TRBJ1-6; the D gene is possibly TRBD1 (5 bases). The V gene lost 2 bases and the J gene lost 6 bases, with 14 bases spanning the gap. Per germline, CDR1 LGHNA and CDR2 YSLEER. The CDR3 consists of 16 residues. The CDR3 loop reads CASSQFNLGGNSPLHF. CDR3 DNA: TGCGCCAGCAGCCAATTCAATCTGGGGGGTAATTCACCCCTCCACTTT.

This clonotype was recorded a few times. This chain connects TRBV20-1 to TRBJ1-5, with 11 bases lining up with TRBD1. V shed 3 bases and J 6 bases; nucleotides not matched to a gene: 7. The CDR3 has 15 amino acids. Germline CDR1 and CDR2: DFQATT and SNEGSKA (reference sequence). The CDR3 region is CSASLGQGASQPQHF. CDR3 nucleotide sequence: TGCAGTGCTAGTTTAGGACAGGGGGCCTCTCAGCCCCAGCATTTT.

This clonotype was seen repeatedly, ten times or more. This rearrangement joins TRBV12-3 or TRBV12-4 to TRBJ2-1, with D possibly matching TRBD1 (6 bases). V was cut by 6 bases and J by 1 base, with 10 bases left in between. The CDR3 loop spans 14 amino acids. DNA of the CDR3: TGTGCCAGCAGCCTAGACAGGTCCTACAATGAGCAGTTCTTC. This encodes CASSLDRSYNEQFF.

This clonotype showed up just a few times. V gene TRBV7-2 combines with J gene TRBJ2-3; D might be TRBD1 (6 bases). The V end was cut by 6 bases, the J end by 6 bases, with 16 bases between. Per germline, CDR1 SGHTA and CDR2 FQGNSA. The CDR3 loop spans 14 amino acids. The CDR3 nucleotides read TGTGCCAGCAGTCCCCCAGGGGAGAGGGATACGCAGTATTTT. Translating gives CASSPPGERDTQYF. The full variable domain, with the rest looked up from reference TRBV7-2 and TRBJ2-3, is GAGVSQSPSNKVTEKGKDVELRCDPISGHTALYWYRQSLGQGLEFLIYFQGNSAPDKSGLPSDRFSAERTGGSVSTLTIQRTQQEDSAVYLCASSPPGERDTQYFGPGTRLTVL.

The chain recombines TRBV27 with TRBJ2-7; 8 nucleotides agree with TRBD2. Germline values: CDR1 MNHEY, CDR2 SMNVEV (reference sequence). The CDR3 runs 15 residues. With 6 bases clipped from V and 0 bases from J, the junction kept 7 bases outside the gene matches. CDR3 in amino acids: CASSFSGDASYEQYF. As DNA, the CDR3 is TGTGCCAGCAGCTTTAGCGGGGACGCCTCCTACGAGCAGTACTTC.

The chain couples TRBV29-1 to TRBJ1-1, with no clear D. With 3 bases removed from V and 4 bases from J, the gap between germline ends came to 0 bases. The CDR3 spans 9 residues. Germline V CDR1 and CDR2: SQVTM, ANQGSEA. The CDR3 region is CSVDTEAFF. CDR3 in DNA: TGCAGCGTTGACACTGAAGCTTTCTTT.